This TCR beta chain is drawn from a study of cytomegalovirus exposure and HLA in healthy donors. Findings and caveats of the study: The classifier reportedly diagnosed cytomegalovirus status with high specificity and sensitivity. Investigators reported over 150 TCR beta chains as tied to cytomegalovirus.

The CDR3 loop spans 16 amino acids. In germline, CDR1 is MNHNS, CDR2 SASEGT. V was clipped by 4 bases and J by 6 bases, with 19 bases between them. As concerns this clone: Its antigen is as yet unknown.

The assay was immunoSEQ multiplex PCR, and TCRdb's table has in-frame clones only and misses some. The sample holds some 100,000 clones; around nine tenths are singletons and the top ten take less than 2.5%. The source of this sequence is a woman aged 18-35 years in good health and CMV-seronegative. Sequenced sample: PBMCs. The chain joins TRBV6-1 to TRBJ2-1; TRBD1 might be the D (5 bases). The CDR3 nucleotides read TGTGCCAGCAGTGCAGAGAGATCAGGGCGGACCAATGAGCAGTTCTTC. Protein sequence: CASSAERSGRTNEQFF.